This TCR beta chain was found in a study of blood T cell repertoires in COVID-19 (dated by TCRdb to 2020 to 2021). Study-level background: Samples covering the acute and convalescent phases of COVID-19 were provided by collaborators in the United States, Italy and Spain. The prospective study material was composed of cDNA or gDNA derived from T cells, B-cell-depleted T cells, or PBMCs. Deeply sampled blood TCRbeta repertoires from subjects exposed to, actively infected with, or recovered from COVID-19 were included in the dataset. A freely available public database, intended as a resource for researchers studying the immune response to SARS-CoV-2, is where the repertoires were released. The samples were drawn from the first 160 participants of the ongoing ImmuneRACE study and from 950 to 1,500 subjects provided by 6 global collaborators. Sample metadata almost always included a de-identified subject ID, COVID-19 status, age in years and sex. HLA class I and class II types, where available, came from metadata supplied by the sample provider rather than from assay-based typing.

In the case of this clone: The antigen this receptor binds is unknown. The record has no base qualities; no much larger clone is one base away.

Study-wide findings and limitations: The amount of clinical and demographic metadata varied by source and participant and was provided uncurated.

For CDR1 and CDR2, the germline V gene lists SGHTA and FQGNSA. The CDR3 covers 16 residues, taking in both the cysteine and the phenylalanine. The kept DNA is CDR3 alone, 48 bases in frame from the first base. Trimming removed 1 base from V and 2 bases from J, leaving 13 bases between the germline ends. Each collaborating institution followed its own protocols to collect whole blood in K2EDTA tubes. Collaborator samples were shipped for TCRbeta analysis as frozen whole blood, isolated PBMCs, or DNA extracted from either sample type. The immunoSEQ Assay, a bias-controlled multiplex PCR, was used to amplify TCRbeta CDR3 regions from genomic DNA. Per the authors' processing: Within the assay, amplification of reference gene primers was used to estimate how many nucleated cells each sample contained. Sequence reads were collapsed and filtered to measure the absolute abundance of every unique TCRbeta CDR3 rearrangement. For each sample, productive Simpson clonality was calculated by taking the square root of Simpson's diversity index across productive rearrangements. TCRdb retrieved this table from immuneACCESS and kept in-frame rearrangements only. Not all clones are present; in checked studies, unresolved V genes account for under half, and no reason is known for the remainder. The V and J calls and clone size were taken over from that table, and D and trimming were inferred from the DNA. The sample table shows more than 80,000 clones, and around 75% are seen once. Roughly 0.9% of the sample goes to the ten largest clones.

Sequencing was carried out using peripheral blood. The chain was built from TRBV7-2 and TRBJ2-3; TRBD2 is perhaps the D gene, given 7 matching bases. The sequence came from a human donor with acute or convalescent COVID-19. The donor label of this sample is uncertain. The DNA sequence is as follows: TGTGCCAGCAGCTTAGGCGGGGGCGCTCCCACAGATACGCAGTATTTT. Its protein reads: CASSLGGGAPTDTQYF.